A single sample gave rise to the 10 T cell receptor beta chains below, sequenced in a study of T-cell reconstitution after alpha-beta-depleted transplantation in children. Library preparation (for TCRbeta) was performed with unique molecular identifiers. TCRdb reprocessed the PCR reads via MiXCR and lists one record per CDR3 protein. The sample holds under 850,000 distinct CDR3 sequences, less than 15% seen once. Source: PBMCs, taken before TCRalphabeta/CD19-depleted stem cell transplant. The receptors were gathered from a girl aged 2-10 years with congenital amegakaryocytic thrombocytopenia, due to receive a stem cell transplant.

With regard to this clonotype: This may be a read error, as it is one base from a much larger clone. V is TRBV5-1 and J is TRBJ2-6; TRBD2 might be the D (5 bases). Looked up from germline, CDR1 is SGHRS and CDR2 is YFSETQ. V lost 1 base, J lost 3 bases, and 8 bases lay in between. The CDR3 length is 15 residues. The CDR3: CASSLIRDGANVLTF. The CDR3 DNA reads as TGCGCCAGCAGCTTGATACGGGATGGGGCCAACGTCCTGACTTTC.

The V and J genes are TRBV5-1 and TRBJ1-2; 7 nucleotides align to TRBD1. Germline CDR1 and CDR2: SGHRS and YFSETQ. This CDR3 comprises 14 residues. V lost 7 bases to trimming and J lost 6 bases; unmatched junction nucleotides: 12. CDR3 DNA sequence: TGCGCCAGCGGCAGTGACAGGGAAAGTCATGGCTACACCTTC. Protein sequence: CASGSDRESHGYTF.

The CDR3 bases are TGTGCCAGCACCTTGCGGGCGGGGAGCTCCTACGAGCAGTACTTC. This sequence encodes CASTLRAGSSYEQYF. V is TRBV12-3 or TRBV12-4 and J is TRBJ2-7; D might be TRBD2 (6 bases). Trimming stripped 7 bases from V and 0 bases from J, with 16 bases between. This CDR3 is built from 15 residues.

This clonotype was detected many times. This chain joins TRBV20-1 and TRBJ2-7; 9 positions agree with TRBD2. CDR1 is DFQATT and CDR2 is SNEGSKA in the germline V gene (reference sequence). CDR3 length: 12 residues. The CDR3 sequence: CPTVAGAYEQYF. In DNA form, the CDR3 reads TGCCCCACCGTAGCGGGAGCCTACGAGCAGTACTTC.

This clonotype was recorded a few times. V is TRBV24-1 and J is TRBJ2-3, with D unresolved. Germline values: CDR1 KGHDR, CDR2 SFDVKD. The V gene lost 0 bases and the J gene lost 6 bases, with 6 bases spanning the gap. The CDR3 length is 13 residues. The CDR3 is CATSDLSSDTQYF. DNA of the CDR3: TGTGCCACCAGTGATTTGTCGAGTGATACGCAGTATTTT.

This clonotype has at least ten counts. The rearrangement uses TRBV7-9 and TRBJ2-2, with D maybe TRBD2 (6 bases). The CDR3 extends over 12 amino acids. Per the germline V gene, CDR1 is SEHNR and CDR2 is FQNEAQ (reference sequence). Trimming removed 5 bases from V and 6 bases from J, with 7 bases in between. CDR3 sequence reads: CASSREPGELFF. The CDR3 coding sequence is TGTGCCAGCAGCCGGGAGCCCGGGGAGCTGTTTTTT.

V is TRBV7-9 and J is TRBJ2-3; 9 positions agree with TRBD1. This CDR3 spans 15 amino acids. Germline values: CDR1 SEHNR, CDR2 FQNEAQ (reference sequence). V shed 3 bases, J shed 5 bases, and the junction held 6 bases outside the gene matches. CDR3 DNA sequence: TGTGCCAGCAGCTTCCGGGACAGGGAGATAGATACGCAGTATTTT. This sequence encodes CASSFRDREIDTQYF. The complete variable domain, with remaining parts taken from reference TRBV7-9 and TRBJ2-3, reads DTGVSQNPRHKITKRGQNVTFRCDPISEHNRLYWYRQTLGQGPEFLTYFQNEAQLEKSRLLSDRFSAERPKGSFSTLEIQRTEQGDSAMYLCASSFRDREIDTQYFGPGTRLTVL.

This clonotype was seen many times. This rearrangement joins TRBV20-1 to TRBJ2-1; 9 bases line up with TRBD2. The CDR3 has 14 amino acids. Germline CDR1 DFQATT, CDR2 SNEGSKA (reference sequence). Trimming at V came to 5 bases and at J to 2 bases, leaving 4 bases not matched to a gene. CDR3 region: CSAVTSGTYNEQFF. The DNA for the CDR3 is TGCAGTGCTGTGACTAGCGGAACCTACAATGAGCAGTTCTTC.

This clonotype was counted many times. The V call is TRBV5-1, the J call TRBJ2-1; weak D call: TRBD2 (6 bases). Germline V gene sequence: CDR1 SGHRS, CDR2 YFSETQ. With 2 bases removed from V and 6 bases from J, the gap between germline ends came to 9 bases. The CDR3 loop spans 13 amino acids. In nucleotides, the CDR3 is TGCGCCAGCAGCTTATGGGGAGGCAATGAGCAGTTCTTC. Its protein product is CASSLWGGNEQFF.

This clonotype was detected a few times. The chain employs TRBV19 and TRBJ1-5; D gene ambiguous. V lost 3 bases and J lost 9, with 18 bases in between. This CDR3 is 15 amino acids long. Germline loops: CDR1 LNHDA, CDR2 SQIVND (reference sequence). The CDR3 here is CASSMTYGPEAPQHF. The CDR3, as DNA: TGTGCCAGTAGTATGACGTACGGGCCGGAGGCGCCCCAGCATTTT.